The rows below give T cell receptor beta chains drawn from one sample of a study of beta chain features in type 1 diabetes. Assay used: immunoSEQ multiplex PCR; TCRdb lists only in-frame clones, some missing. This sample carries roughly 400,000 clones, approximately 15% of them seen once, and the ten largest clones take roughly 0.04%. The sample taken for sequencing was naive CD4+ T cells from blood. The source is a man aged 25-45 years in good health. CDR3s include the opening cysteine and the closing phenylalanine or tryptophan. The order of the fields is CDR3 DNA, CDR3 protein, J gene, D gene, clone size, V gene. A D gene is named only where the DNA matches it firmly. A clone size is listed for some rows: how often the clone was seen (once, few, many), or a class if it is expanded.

cdr3_nt: TGTGCCAGCAGCTTACTTGACTCTAGCGGGAGAGGCGGTGAGCAGTTCTTC
cdr3_aa: CASSLLDSSGRGGEQFF
j_call: TRBJ2-1
d_call: TRBD2
clone_size: .
v_call: TRBV11-3

cdr3_nt: TGTGCCAGCAGTTTACTAGGGCGGGATACGCAGTATTTT
cdr3_aa: CASSLLGRDTQYF
j_call: TRBJ2-3
d_call: .
clone_size: .
v_call: TRBV27

cdr3_nt: TGTGCCAGCAGCTTGCAGGGGAATAGCAATCAGCCCCAGCATTTT
cdr3_aa: CASSLQGNSNQPQHF
j_call: TRBJ1-5
d_call: .
clone_size: .
v_call: TRBV5-4

cdr3_nt: TGTGCCAGCAGCCGATCGACAGCCTACAATGAGCAGTTCTTC
cdr3_aa: CASSRSTAYNEQFF
j_call: TRBJ2-1
d_call: .
clone_size: few
v_call: TRBV14

cdr3_nt: TGCAGCGTGATACCGAGGGGACAGGGGTGGGAGACCCAGTACTTC
cdr3_aa: CSVIPRGQGWETQYF
j_call: TRBJ2-5
d_call: TRBD1
clone_size: .
v_call: TRBV29-1

cdr3_nt: TGTGCCAGCAGCTCCGGATCGTTGTGGCAAGAGACCCAGTACTTC
cdr3_aa: CASSSGSLWQETQYF
j_call: TRBJ2-5
d_call: .
clone_size: few
v_call: TRBV7-2

cdr3_nt: TGCGCCAGCAGCTTGGACAGGGGACCAGATACGCAGTATTTT
cdr3_aa: CASSLDRGPDTQYF
j_call: TRBJ2-3
d_call: TRBD1
clone_size: few
v_call: TRBV5-1

cdr3_nt: TGTGCCACCAGCAGAGATACACTAGCGGGGGCGAACAATGAGCAGTTCTTC
cdr3_aa: CATSRDTLAGANNEQFF
j_call: TRBJ2-1
d_call: TRBD2
clone_size: .
v_call: TRBV15

cdr3_nt: TGTGCCTGGAGTGTCAATAGCGGGAGGGCTATCTTC
cdr3_aa: CAWSVNSGRAIF
j_call: TRBJ2-1
d_call: TRBD2
clone_size: .
v_call: TRBV30

cdr3_nt: TGCGCCAGCAGCCAAGGGGCAGGGATATATGAGCAGTTCTTC
cdr3_aa: CASSQGAGIYEQFF
j_call: TRBJ2-1
d_call: .
clone_size: few
v_call: TRBV4-3

cdr3_nt: TGTGCCAGCAGCTTAACGGGAAGCAAGGGAAACACCATATATTTT
cdr3_aa: CASSLTGSKGNTIYF
j_call: TRBJ1-3
d_call: .
clone_size: .
v_call: TRBV7-2

cdr3_nt: TGTGCCATCGGCTTTGGGCGGGGGAGCACAGATACGCAGTATTTT
cdr3_aa: CAIGFGRGSTDTQYF
j_call: TRBJ2-3
d_call: TRBD2
clone_size: .
v_call: TRBV10-3

cdr3_nt: TGTGCCAGCAGCTTTAGGACAGGGAATGGCTACACCTTC
cdr3_aa: CASSFRTGNGYTF
j_call: TRBJ1-2
d_call: TRBD1
clone_size: few
v_call: TRBV7-8

cdr3_nt: TGCAGTGCTTCAGCCTACGAGCAGTACTTC
cdr3_aa: CSASAYEQYF
j_call: TRBJ2-7
d_call: .
clone_size: .
v_call: TRBV20-1

cdr3_nt: TGTGCCAGCAACCGATACAGCTCTGAGCAGTTCTTC
cdr3_aa: CASNRYSSEQFF
j_call: TRBJ2-1
d_call: .
clone_size: few
v_call: TRBV25-1

cdr3_nt: TGTGCCACATCGGGGATGCTCGTAGCGCCCGGGGGCGGGGAGCTGTTTTTT
cdr3_aa: CATSGMLVAPGGGELFF
j_call: TRBJ2-2
d_call: .
clone_size: .
v_call: TRBV2

cdr3_nt: TGCAGCGCTCTAAGACAGACTAATGAAAAACTGTTTTTT
cdr3_aa: CSALRQTNEKLFF
j_call: TRBJ1-4
d_call: .
clone_size: few
v_call: TRBV29-1

cdr3_nt: TGTGCCTGGGGCATAATCAAGGGAAACACCATATATTTT
cdr3_aa: CAWGIIKGNTIYF
j_call: TRBJ1-3
d_call: .
clone_size: few
v_call: TRBV30

cdr3_nt: TGTGCCAGCAGTGAGGGACTAGCGGGGGTCGGTGAGCAGTTCTTC
cdr3_aa: CASSEGLAGVGEQFF
j_call: TRBJ2-1
d_call: TRBD2
clone_size: few
v_call: TRBV25-1

cdr3_nt: TGCGCCAGCAGCGTTAACAGGGGGCGAGAGACCCAGTACTTC
cdr3_aa: CASSVNRGRETQYF
j_call: TRBJ2-5
d_call: TRBD1
clone_size: .
v_call: TRBV5-1